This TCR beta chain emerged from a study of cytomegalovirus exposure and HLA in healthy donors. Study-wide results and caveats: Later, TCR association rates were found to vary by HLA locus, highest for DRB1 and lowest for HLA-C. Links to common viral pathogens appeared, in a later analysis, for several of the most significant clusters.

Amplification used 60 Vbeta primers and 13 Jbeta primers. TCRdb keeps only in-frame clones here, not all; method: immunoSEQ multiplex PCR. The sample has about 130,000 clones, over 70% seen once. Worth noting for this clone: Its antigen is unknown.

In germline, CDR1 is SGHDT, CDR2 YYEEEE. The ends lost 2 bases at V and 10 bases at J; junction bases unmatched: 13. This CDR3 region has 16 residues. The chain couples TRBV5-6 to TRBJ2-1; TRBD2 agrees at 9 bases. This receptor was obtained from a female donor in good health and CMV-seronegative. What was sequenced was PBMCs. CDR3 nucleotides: TGTGCCAGCAGCTTCATTTCGTCTAGCGGGGTCCGGGAGCAGTTCTTC. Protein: CASSFISSSGVREQFF.